Listed here is a single T cell receptor beta chain. The antigen is unknown. These data are taken from a study of T cells in localized non-small cell lung cancer. General observations from the study: Measurement of T cell clonality placed uninvolved adjacent lung highest, above the level in tumor. Elevated circulating T cell density in blood was associated with longer overall survival.

Repertoires were generated with immunoSEQ multiplex PCR, while TCRdb's copy carries only in-frame clones and drops some. The repertoire holds some 25,000 clones, with approximately 88% as singletons. Germline CDR1 KGHSH, CDR2 LQKENI. CDR3 length equals 13 residues. Trimming removed 2 bases from V and 8 bases from J, with 12 bases in between. The chain links TRBV18 to TRBJ1-2, with no clear D. Sequencing used peripheral blood mononuclear cells, obtained before any cancer treatment. This receptor was identified in a woman aged 35 to 75 with stage III lung adenocarcinoma. The CDR3 loop is CASSPGNPGGYTF. CDR3 bases: TGTGCCAGCTCACCAGGCAACCCTGGAGGCTACACCTTC.